This T cell receptor (beta chain) derives from a study of PD-L1 blockade in urothelial cancer. Across the whole study: Samples came from 3 weeks, at the second dose, and 6 weeks into treatment.

Germline values: CDR1 MGHRA, CDR2 YSYEKL. The ends were cut back, 0 bases at V and 6 bases at J, with 12 bases in the middle. The CDR3 runs 15 residues. Time point of the sample: peripheral blood 6 weeks after treatment start. Study-wide results and caveats: A below-median TCR clonality in blood before treatment predicted better survival.

PCRs each included synthetic TCR analog templates spiked in. Only in-frame clones appear in the TCRdb table, and some are missing; sequencing was by immunoSEQ multiplex PCR. The sample holds roughly 120,000 clones, roughly 89% seen once. Worth noting for this clone: Its target is not known.

This TCR was sampled from a man between 60 and 75 years old with urothelial cancer. This specimen consisted of PBMCs, obtained around atezolizumab (anti-PD-L1) treatment. The rearrangement joins TRBV4-1 to TRBJ1-5; TRBD1 might be the D (5 bases). In DNA form, the CDR3 reads TGCGCCAGCAGCCAAGATCTGGGCAGGGCTCAGCCCCAGCATTTT. The encoded protein is CASSQDLGRAQPQHF.